The 2 T cell receptor beta chains listed next were all sequenced from one sample in a study of blood T cell repertoires in COVID-19. TCRdb's table, derived via immunoSEQ multiplex PCR, lists solely in-frame clones and lacks some. Among hundreds of thousands of clones listed, about 89% were seen once. Input material: peripheral blood. These receptors all come from a woman aged 55-70 years with acute or convalescent COVID-19.

The genes are TRBV5-6 and TRBJ2-7; D uncertain. CDR1 and CDR2 (germline): SGHDT, YYEEEE. This CDR3 has 12 residues. Trimming removed 3 bases at V and 4 bases at J, with 8 bases between. The CDR3 here is CASSSVAYEQYF. For the CDR3, the DNA is TGTGCCAGCAGCTCGGTTGCGTACGAGCAGTACTTC.

This clone was detected only a few times. The rearrangement joins TRBV7-2 to TRBJ2-2; the match to TRBD1 covers 10 bases. The CDR3 extends over 16 amino acids. The V gene's germline CDR1 is SGHTA and CDR2 FQGNSA. V lost 5 bases, J lost 3 bases, and 6 bases stayed unmatched. In DNA form, the CDR3 reads TGTGCCAGCAGCGCTAGGGGGACAGGGGACACCGGGGAGCTGTTTTTT. This sequence encodes CASSARGTGDTGELFF. Looking up the rest from reference TRBV7-2 and TRBJ2-2 gives the full variable domain: GAGVSQSPSNKVTEKGKDVELRCDPISGHTALYWYRQSLGQGLEFLIYFQGNSAPDKSGLPSDRFSAERTGGSVSTLTIQRTQQEDSAVYLCASSARGTGDTGELFFGEGSRLTVL.